These 13 T cell receptor beta chains came from one sample sequenced in a study of cytomegalovirus exposure and HLA in healthy donors. Amplification used 60 Vbeta primers and 13 Jbeta primers. Generated by immunoSEQ multiplex PCR, the TCRdb table keeps only in-frame clones and is missing some. Of some 270,000 clones in the sample, 80% to 95% were seen once. The sample was PBMCs. Receptor source: a girl aged 2-10 years in good health and CMV-seronegative.

The chain combines TRBV7-3 with TRBJ2-2, with 11 positions matching TRBD2. Germline lookup yields CDR1 SGHTA and CDR2 FQGTGA. The trim removed 5 bases at V and 5 bases at J, leaving 4 bases unmatched. The length of the CDR3 is 15 residues. The CDR3 here is CASSPTSGGTGELFF. In nucleotides, the CDR3 is TGTGCCAGCAGCCCCACTAGCGGGGGTACCGGGGAGCTGTTTTTT.

The V call is TRBV7-6, the J call TRBJ2-5, with D perhaps TRBD1 (5 bases). CDR3 length: 14 amino acids. V shed 7 bases and J shed 1 base, with 13 bases lying between them. CDR1 SGHVS and CDR2 FNYEAQ come from the germline V gene. The CDR3 coding sequence is TGTGCCAGCAACCAGCAGGGCGGCCAAGAGACCCAGTACTTC. This encodes CASNQQGGQETQYF. Full variable domain (missing parts from reference TRBV7-6 and TRBJ2-5): GAGVSQSPRYKVTKRGQDVALRCDPISGHVSLYWYRQALGQGPEFLTYFNYEAQQDKSGLPNDRFSAERPEGSISTLTIQRTEQRDSAMYRCASNQQGGQETQYFGPGTRLLVL.

The chain couples TRBV5-1 to TRBJ1-3, with D possibly TRBD1 on 5 matching bases. This CDR3 region has 15 residues. Trimming pared 0 bases from V and 0 bases from J, leaving 7 bases between. From germline, CDR1 is SGHRS and CDR2 YFSETQ. CDR3: CASSLDTGSGNTIYF. In nucleotides, the CDR3 is TGCGCCAGCAGCTTGGATACAGGCTCTGGAAACACCATATATTTT.

The chain recombines TRBV18 with TRBJ2-7, with 12 bases aligning to TRBD2. This CDR3 contains 15 residues. Germline V lookup: CDR1 KGHSH, CDR2 LQKENI. V lost 5 bases and J lost 2; bases outside the gene matches: 4. CDR3: CASSRTSGEPYEQYF. DNA of the CDR3: TGTGCCAGCTCAAGGACTAGCGGGGAACCCTACGAGCAGTACTTC.

V gene TRBV6-1 combines with J gene TRBJ1-4; a weak D match, TRBD1 (6 bases). V lost 8 bases and J lost 4, with 14 bases in between. Germline lookup yields CDR1 MNHNS and CDR2 SASEGT. This CDR3 comprises 14 residues. CDR3 loop: CASSRDTINEKLFF. Here the CDR3 DNA reads TGTGCCAGCTCCCGGGACACCATTAATGAAAAACTGTTTTTT.

The CDR3 spells CASSVRQGAVDNEQFF. CDR3 DNA: TGTGCCAGCAGTGTACGACAGGGGGCGGTAGACAATGAGCAGTTCTTC. The chain joins TRBV6-1 to TRBJ2-1, with 10 bases lining up with TRBD1. The CDR3 has 16 residues. The germline CDR1 and CDR2 sequences are MNHNS and SASEGT. The J segment lost 5 bases and the V segment lost 4 bases, leaving 8 bases of the junction unmatched.

The chain combines TRBV5-1 with TRBJ2-1; TRBD2 matches 15 bases. The CDR3 is made up of 19 amino acids. Germline CDR1 reads SGHRS; CDR2 reads YFSETQ. J was trimmed by 2 bases and V by 4 bases; bases with no gene match: 10. CDR3 coding DNA: TGCGCCAGCAGCCCGCGGACTAGCGGGAGGGCCTTGACCTACAATGAGCAGTTCTTC. Amino acids: CASSPRTSGRALTYNEQFF. The whole variable domain, filled in from reference TRBV5-1 and TRBJ2-1, reads KAGVTQTPRYLIKTRGQQVTLSCSPISGHRSVSWYQQTPGQGLQFLFEYFSETQRNKGNFPGRFSGRQFSNSRSEMNVSTLELGDSALYLCASSPRTSGRALTYNEQFFGPGTRLTVL.

This sequence joins TRBV7-2 and TRBJ1-2, with TRBD1 as a possible D gene (5 bases). Germline values: CDR1 SGHTA, CDR2 FQGNSA. The CDR3 is 14 amino acids. Between the trimmed V and J ends, which lost 1 base and 4 bases, there was a span of 10 bases. This chain's CDR3 is CASSLGQQLYGYTF. The CDR3 DNA reads as TGTGCCAGCAGCTTAGGACAGCAACTCTATGGCTACACCTTC.

As to this clone: The same CDR3 can be traced to other DNA sequences in this sample. The V call is TRBV2, the J call TRBJ1-2; TRBD1 might be the D (6 bases). Trimming shortened V by 7 bases and J by 8 bases, and 17 bases separated the two germline ends. From germline, CDR1 is SNHLY and CDR2 FYNNEI. The CDR3 extends over 13 amino acids. The CDR3 DNA follows: TGTGCCAGCATGCAGGGGACCGCCGAGGGCTACACCTTC. It specifies CASMQGTAEGYTF.

J is TRBJ1-1 and V is TRBV5-1; D is perhaps TRBD1 (5 bases). The CDR3 runs to 16 residues. Per germline, CDR1 SGHRS and CDR2 YFSETQ. V lost 4 bases, J lost 1 base, and 17 bases lay in between. The DNA of the CDR3 is TGCGCCAGCAGCCTCAATGAGATTACAGGGAACACTGAAGCTTTCTTT. Translating gives CASSLNEITGNTEAFF.

This sequence joins TRBV5-8 and TRBJ2-7; 7 bases are a match to TRBD2. Germline CDR1 and CDR2: SGHTS and YDEGEE. The CDR3 extends over 13 amino acids. The V and J ends lost 4 bases and 6 bases, in that order; junction bases with no gene match: 7. DNA of the CDR3: TGTGCCAGCAGCACGACTAGCATCCCCGAGCAGTACTTC. Translation gives CASSTTSIPEQYF.

This sequence joins TRBV25-1 and TRBJ1-2; TRBD1 agrees at 7 bases. Looked up from germline, CDR1 is MGHDK and CDR2 is SYGVNS. V lost 2 bases to trimming and J lost 7 bases; unmatched junction nucleotides: 7. This CDR3 region has 14 residues. The CDR3 sequence is CASSEVQGTRGYTF. The CDR3 DNA sequence: TGTGCCAGCAGTGAAGTACAGGGGACTCGTGGCTACACCTTC.

The chain employs TRBV6-6 and TRBJ2-1; TRBD2 might be the D (5 bases). Between the trimmed V and J ends, which lost 6 bases and 8 bases, there was a span of 11 bases. The CDR3 contains 12 residues. From germline, CDR1 is MNHNY and CDR2 SVGAGI (reference sequence). The CDR3 reads CASRFPGDEQFF. The CDR3 bases are TGTGCCAGCAGATTCCCCGGGGATGAGCAGTTCTTC.